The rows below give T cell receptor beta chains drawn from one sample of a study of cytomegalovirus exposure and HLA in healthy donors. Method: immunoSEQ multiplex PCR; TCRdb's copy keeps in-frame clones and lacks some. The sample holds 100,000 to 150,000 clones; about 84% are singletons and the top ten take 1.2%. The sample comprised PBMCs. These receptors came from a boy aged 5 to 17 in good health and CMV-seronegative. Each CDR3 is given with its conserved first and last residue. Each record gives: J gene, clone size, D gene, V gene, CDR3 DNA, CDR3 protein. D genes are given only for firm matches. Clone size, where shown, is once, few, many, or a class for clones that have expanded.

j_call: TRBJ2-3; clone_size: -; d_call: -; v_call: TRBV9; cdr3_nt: TGTGCCAGCAGCGGCGGAGGGTTGGATACGCAGTATTTT; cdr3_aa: CASSGGGLDTQYF
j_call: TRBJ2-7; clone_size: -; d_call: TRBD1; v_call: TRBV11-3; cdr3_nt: TGTGCCAGCAGCGATGGGACAGGGGACCCCGAGCAGTACTTC; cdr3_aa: CASSDGTGDPEQYF
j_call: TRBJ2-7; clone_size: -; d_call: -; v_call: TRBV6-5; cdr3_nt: TGTGCCAGCAGTTATAAGTTGGGGAAAGGGGGCTACGAGCAGTACTTC; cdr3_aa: CASSYKLGKGGYEQYF
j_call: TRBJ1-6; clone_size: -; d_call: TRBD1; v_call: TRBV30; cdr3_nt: TGTGCCTGGAGCGAAACAGGGGGGATTAATTCACCCCTCCACTTT; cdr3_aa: CAWSETGGINSPLHF
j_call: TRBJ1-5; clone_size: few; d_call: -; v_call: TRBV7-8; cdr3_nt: TGTGCCAGCAGCTTAGTAGGGAGGGCAGAGCCCCAGCATTTT; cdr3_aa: CASSLVGRAEPQHF
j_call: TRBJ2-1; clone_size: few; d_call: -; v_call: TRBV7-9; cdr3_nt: TGTGCCAGCCCATCGCGGGTCAACAATGAGCAGTTCTTC; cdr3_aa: CASPSRVNNEQFF
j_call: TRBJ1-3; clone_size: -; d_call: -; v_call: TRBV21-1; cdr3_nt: TGTGCCAGCAGCACCCTTCAGGGGATTCCACAGGCGGCTTTT; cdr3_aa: CASSTLQGIPQAAF
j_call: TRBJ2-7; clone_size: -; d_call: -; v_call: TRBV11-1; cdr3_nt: TGTGCCAGCAGTTTGTTGACAAACCTCGACGAGCAGTACTTC; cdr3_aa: CASSLLTNLDEQYF
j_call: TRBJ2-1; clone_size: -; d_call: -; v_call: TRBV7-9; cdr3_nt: TGTGCCAGCAGCGCCCGCGCCGGGGGTGGGTATGAGCAGTTCTTC; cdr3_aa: CASSARAGGGYEQFF
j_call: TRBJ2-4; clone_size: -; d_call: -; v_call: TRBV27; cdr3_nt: TGTGCCAGCAGTCCCGTATTAACGGGGGGCCTCGCCAAAAACATTCAGTACTTC; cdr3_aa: CASSPVLTGGLAKNIQYF
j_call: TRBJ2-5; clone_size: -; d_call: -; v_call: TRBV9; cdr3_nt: TGTGCCAGCAGCGTAGTGGACTCCGGAGAGACCCAGTACTTC; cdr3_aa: CASSVVDSGETQYF
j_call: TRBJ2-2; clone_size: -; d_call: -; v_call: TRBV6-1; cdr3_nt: TGTGCCAGCAGTGAAAATGGACAACTCACCGGGGAGCTGTTTTTT; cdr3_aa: CASSENGQLTGELFF
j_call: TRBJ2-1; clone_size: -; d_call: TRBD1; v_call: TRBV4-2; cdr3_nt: TGTGCCAGCAGCACTGGACAGGGGTCTGATGAGCAGTTCTTC; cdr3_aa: CASSTGQGSDEQFF
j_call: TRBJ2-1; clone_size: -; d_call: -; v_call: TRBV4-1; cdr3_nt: TGCGCCAGCAGCTACAGGGATGAGCAGTTCTTC; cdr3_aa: CASSYRDEQFF
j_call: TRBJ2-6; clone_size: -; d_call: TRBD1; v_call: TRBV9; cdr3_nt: TGTGCCAGCAGGGGGACAGGCCTCTCTGGGGCCAACGTCCTGACTTTC; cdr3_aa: CASRGTGLSGANVLTF
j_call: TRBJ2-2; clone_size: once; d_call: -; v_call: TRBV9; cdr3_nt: TGTGCCAGCGGAGTGGGGCGGTCGAACACCGGGGAGCTGTTTTTT; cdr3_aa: CASGVGRSNTGELFF
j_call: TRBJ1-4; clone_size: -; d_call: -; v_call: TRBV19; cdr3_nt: TGTGCCAGTAGTATAGATTCAGCAACTAATGAAAAACTGTTTTTT; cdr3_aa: CASSIDSATNEKLFF
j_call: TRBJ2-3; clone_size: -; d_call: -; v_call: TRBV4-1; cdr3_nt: TGCGCCAGCAGCCGTAGCAGGGATGGAGCAGATACGCAGTATTTT; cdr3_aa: CASSRSRDGADTQYF
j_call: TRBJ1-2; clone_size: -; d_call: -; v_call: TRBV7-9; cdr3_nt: TGTGCCAGCGGGAGTCGGGGAAGCTACACCTTC; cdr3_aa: CASGSRGSYTF
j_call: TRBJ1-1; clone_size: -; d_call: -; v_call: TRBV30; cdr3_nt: TGTGCCTGGAGTCTACCAGGGAAAGCGAACACTGAAGCTTTCTTT; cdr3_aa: CAWSLPGKANTEAFF
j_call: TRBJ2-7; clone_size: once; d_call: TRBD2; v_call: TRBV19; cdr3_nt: TGTGCCAGTAGTCCTGGGCTAGCGGGCGAGCAGTACTTC; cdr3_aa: CASSPGLAGEQYF
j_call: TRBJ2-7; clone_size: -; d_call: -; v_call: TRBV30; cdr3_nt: TGTGCCTGGCGTCCAGGAAGGTACCGTTCCTCCTACGAGCAGTACTTC; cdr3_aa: CAWRPGRYRSSYEQYF
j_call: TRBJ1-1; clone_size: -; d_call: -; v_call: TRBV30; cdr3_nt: TGTGCCTGGAGCGACTACCCCGGCAGTAAGGCCACTGAAGCTTTCTTT; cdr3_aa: CAWSDYPGSKATEAFF
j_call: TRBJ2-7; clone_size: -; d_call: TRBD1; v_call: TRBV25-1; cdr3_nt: TGTGCCAGCAGTGGTTGGGACAGGGGGGATCTTGGGTCCTACGAGCAGTACTTC; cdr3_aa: CASSGWDRGDLGSYEQYF
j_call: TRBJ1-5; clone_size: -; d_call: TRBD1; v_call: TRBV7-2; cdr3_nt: TGTGCCAGCAGCATTACCCAGGGGGCTCAGCCCCAGCATTTT; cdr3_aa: CASSITQGAQPQHF
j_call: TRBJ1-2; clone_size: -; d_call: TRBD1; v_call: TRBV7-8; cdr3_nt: TGTGCCAGCAGCTTAAGCCCAAGGACAGGGGACTACACCTTC; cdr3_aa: CASSLSPRTGDYTF
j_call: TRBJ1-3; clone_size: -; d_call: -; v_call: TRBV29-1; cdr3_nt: TGCAGCGTTGAAACAGGTGGCGATGGAAACACCATATATTTT; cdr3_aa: CSVETGGDGNTIYF